A single sample gave rise to the 8 T cell receptor beta chains below, sequenced in a study of shared clonotypes between healthy human individuals. Profiling relied on immunoSEQ multiplex PCR, and the TCRdb table lists in-frame clones only, not all of them. Among approximately 650,000 clones listed, over 95% were seen once. In the naive CD8 group, cells lacked CD45RO and were positively selected for CCR7, so terminally differentiated effector memory CD45RA+ cells were left out. Sequences were obtained from naive CD8+ T cells sorted from blood. These receptors originate from a woman in her thirties in good health.

This rearrangement joins TRBV7-7 to TRBJ2-1; 7 bases line up with TRBD2. The CDR3 loop spans 14 amino acids. Germline V gene sequence: CDR1 SSHAT, CDR2 FNYEAQ (reference sequence). The V gene end was trimmed by 3 bases and the J gene end by 7 bases; junction bases not matched to a gene: 6. CDR3 amino acids: CASSLSLAVNEQFF. DNA for the CDR3: TGTGCCAGCAGCTTGTCCCTAGCGGTAAATGAGCAGTTCTTC. The complete variable domain, with remaining parts taken from reference TRBV7-7 and TRBJ2-1, reads GAGVSQSPRYKVTKRGQDVTLRCDPISSHATLYWYQQALGQGPEFLTYFNYEAQPDKSGLPSDRFSAERPEGSISTLTIQRTEQRDSAMYRCASSLSLAVNEQFFGPGTRLTVL.

The chain is built from TRBV7-9 and TRBJ1-1; 9 bases match TRBD1. J lost 5 bases, V lost 1 base, and 8 bases had no gene match. Germline V lookup: CDR1 SEHNR, CDR2 FQNEAQ (reference sequence). This CDR3 has 16 residues. DNA for the CDR3: TGTGCCAGCAGCTTAGGTGGAACAGGGGGCTGGACTGAAGCTTTCTTT. This codes for CASSLGGTGGWTEAFF. Combining the CDR3 with reference TRBV7-9 and TRBJ1-1 gives the whole variable domain DTGVSQNPRHKITKRGQNVTFRCDPISEHNRLYWYRQTLGQGPEFLTYFQNEAQLEKSRLLSDRFSAERPKGSFSTLEIQRTEQGDSAMYLCASSLGGTGGWTEAFFGQGTRLTVV.

V is TRBV7-2 and J is TRBJ2-6, with D unclear. CDR1 and CDR2 (germline): SGHTA, FQGNSA. The V gene lost 1 base and the J gene lost 0 bases, with 4 bases spanning the gap. The CDR3 runs 15 residues. DNA for the CDR3: TGTGCCAGCAGCTTAGGGGTCTCTGGGGCCAACGTCCTGACTTTC. Amino acid sequence: CASSLGVSGANVLTF. Full variable domain (outside the CDR3, taken from reference TRBV7-2 and TRBJ2-6): GAGVSQSPSNKVTEKGKDVELRCDPISGHTALYWYRQSLGQGLEFLIYFQGNSAPDKSGLPSDRFSAERTGGSVSTLTIQRTQQEDSAVYLCASSLGVSGANVLTFGAGSRLTVL.

This chain uses TRBV7-9 with TRBJ1-2, with 7 bases identical to TRBD1. CDR3 length equals 16 residues. CDR1 and CDR2 (germline): SEHNR, FQNEAQ (reference sequence). J was trimmed by 5 bases and V by 0 bases; bases with no gene match: 9. The CDR3 spells CASSLAGGDDDYGYTF. Here the CDR3 DNA reads TGTGCCAGCAGCTTAGCAGGGGGCGACGATGATTATGGCTACACCTTC.

The J gene is TRBJ2-7, the V gene TRBV5-4, with 13 bases matching TRBD2. Germline loops: CDR1 SGHNT, CDR2 YYREEE (reference sequence). The CDR3 is 14 residues long. Trimming cost V 3 bases and J 7 bases; bases outside gene matches: 4. The CDR3: CASSYGLAGEEQYF. The CDR3 DNA reads TGTGCCAGCAGCTACGGACTAGCGGGAGAAGAGCAGTACTTC.

This chain joins TRBV5-6 and TRBJ1-2, with 10 bases fitting TRBD1. The CDR3 length is 16 residues. The germline gives CDR1 SGHDT, CDR2 YYEEEE. The V gene end was trimmed by 2 bases and the J gene end by 3 bases; junction bases not matched to a gene: 7. The CDR3 nucleotides read TGTGCCAGCAGCTTAATTCCGGGACAGGGGTACTATGGCTACACCTTC. It is translated as CASSLIPGQGYYGYTF. The full variable domain, its missing parts supplied by reference TRBV5-6 and TRBJ1-2, is DAGVTQSPTHLIKTRGQQVTLRCSPKSGHDTVSWYQQALGQGPQFIFQYYEEEERQRGNFPDRFSGHQFPNYSSELNVNALLLGDSALYLCASSLIPGQGYYGYTFGSGTRLTVV.

The V and J genes are TRBV6-1 and TRBJ2-3; no firm D call. The CDR3 consists of 12 residues. CDR1 MNHNS and CDR2 SASEGT come from the germline V gene. V shed 0 bases and J shed 4 bases, with 2 bases lying between them. The CDR3 DNA reads TGTGCCAGCAGTGAAGCCCCAGATACGCAGTATTTT. Its translation is CASSEAPDTQYF.

V and J are TRBV5-6 and TRBJ2-7, with unresolved D. The CDR3 spans 12 residues. Germline CDR1 is SGHDT and CDR2 is YYEEEE. Trimming pared 0 bases from V and 7 bases from J, leaving 8 bases between. The CDR3 sequence is CASSLAETEQYF. CDR3 DNA: TGTGCCAGCAGCTTGGCGGAAACGGAGCAGTACTTC.